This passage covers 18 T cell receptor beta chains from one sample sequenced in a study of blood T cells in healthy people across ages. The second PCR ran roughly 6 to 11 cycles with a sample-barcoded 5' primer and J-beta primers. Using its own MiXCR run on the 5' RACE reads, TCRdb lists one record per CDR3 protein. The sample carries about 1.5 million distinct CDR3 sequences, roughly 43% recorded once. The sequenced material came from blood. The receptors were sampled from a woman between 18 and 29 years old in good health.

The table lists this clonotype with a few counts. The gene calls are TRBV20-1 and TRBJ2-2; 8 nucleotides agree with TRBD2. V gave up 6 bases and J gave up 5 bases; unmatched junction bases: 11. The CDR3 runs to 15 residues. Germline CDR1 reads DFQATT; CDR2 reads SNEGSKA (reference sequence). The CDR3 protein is CSADSGGVGTGELFF. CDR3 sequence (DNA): TGCAGTGCAGACTCCGGGGGGGTAGGAACCGGGGAGCTGTTTTTT.

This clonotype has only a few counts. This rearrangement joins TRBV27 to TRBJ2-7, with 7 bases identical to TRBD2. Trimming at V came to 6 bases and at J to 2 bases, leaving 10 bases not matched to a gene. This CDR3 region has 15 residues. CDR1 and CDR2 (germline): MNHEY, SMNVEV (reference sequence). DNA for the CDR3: TGTGCCAGCAGATATGGCGGGAGTGGGGCCTACGAGCAGTACTTC. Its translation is CASRYGGSGAYEQYF.

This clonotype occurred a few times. The CDR3 sequence: CASSSRTGGAGKEQYF. The CDR3 nucleotides are TGTGCCAGCAGTTCCCGGACAGGGGGCGCGGGAAAAGAGCAGTACTTC. The gene calls are TRBV12-3 or TRBV12-4 and TRBJ2-7, with TRBD1 matching over 11 bases. V shed 4 bases and J 7 bases; nucleotides not matched to a gene: 12. The CDR3 is 16 residues long.

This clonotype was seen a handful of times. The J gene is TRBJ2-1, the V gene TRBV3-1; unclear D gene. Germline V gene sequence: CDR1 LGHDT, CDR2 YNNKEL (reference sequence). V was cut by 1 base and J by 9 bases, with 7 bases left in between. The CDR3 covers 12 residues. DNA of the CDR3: TGTGCCAGCAGCCAAGCCCGGGCTGAGCAGTTCTTC. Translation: CASSQARAEQFF.

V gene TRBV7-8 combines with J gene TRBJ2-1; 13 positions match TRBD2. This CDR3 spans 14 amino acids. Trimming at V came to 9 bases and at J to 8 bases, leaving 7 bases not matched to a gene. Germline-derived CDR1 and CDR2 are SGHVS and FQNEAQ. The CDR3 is CASGLAGVNDEQFF. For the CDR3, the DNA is TGTGCCAGTGGACTAGCGGGAGTAAACGATGAGCAGTTCTTC.

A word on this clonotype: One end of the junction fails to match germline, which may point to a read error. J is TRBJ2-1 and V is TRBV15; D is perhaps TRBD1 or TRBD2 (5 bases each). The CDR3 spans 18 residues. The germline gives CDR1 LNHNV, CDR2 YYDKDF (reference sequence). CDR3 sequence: CATSTLGLGRRSYNEQFF. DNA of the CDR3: TGTGCCACCAGCACCCTCGGTTTGGGACGGCGATCGTACAATGAGCAGTTCTTT.

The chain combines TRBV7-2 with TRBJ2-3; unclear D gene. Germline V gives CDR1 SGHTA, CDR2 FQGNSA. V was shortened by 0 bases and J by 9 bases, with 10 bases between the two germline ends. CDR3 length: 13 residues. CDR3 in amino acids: CASSLAMGGTQYF. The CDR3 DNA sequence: TGTGCCAGCAGCTTAGCAATGGGCGGCACGCAGTATTTT. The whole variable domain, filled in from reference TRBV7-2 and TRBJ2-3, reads GAGVSQSPSNKVTEKGKDVELRCDPISGHTALYWYRQSLGQGLEFLIYFQGNSAPDKSGLPSDRFSAERTGGSVSTLTIQRTQQEDSAVYLCASSLAMGGTQYFGPGTRLTVL.

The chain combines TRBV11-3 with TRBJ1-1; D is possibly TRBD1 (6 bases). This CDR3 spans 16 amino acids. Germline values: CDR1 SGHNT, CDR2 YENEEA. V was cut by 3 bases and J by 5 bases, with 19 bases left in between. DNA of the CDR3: TGTGCCAGCAGCTTCTTCGGAGGGGGGCTCGGGACTGAAGCTTTCTTT. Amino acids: CASSFFGGGLGTEAFF.

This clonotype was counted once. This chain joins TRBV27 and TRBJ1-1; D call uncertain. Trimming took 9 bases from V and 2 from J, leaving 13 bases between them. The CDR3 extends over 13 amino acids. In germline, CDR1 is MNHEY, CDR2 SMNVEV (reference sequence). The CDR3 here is CASIPAGNTEAFF. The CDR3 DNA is TGTGCCAGTATCCCTGCGGGTAACACTGAAGCTTTCTTT.

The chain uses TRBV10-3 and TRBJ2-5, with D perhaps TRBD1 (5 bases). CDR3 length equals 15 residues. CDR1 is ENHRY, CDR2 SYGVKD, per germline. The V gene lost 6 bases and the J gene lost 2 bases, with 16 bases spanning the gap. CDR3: CAIRSTANCQETQYF. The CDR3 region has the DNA TGTGCCATCAGATCGACAGCTAACTGTCAAGAGACCCAGTACTTC.

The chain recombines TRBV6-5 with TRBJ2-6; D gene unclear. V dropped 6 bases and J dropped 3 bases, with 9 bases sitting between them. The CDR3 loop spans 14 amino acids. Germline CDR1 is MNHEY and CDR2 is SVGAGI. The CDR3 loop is CASRNPNGANVLTF. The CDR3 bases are TGTGCCAGCAGAAACCCCAATGGGGCCAACGTCCTGACTTTC.

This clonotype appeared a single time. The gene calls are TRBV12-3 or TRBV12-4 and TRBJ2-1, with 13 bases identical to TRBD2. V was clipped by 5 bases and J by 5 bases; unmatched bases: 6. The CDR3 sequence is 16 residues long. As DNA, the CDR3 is TGTGCCAGCAGTAAACTAGCGGGAGGGCCCGACAATGAGCAGTTCTTC. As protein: CASSKLAGGPDNEQFF.

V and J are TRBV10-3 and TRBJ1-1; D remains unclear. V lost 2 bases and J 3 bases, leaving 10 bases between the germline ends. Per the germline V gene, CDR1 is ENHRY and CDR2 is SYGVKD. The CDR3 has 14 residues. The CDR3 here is CAISEVSGYTEAFF. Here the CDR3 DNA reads TGTGCCATCAGTGAGGTGAGCGGGTACACTGAAGCTTTCTTT.

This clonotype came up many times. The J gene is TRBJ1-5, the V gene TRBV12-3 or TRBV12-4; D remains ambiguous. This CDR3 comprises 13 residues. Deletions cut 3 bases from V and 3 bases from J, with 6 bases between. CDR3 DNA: TGTGCCAGCAGTTTTGCAGACAATCAGCCCCAGCATTTT. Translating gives CASSFADNQPQHF.

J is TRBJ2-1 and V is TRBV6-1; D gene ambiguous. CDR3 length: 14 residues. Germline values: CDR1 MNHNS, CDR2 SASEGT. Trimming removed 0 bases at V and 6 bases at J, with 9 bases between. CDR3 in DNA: TGTGCCAGCAGTGAAGCGATTTGGGGCAATGAGCAGTTCTTC. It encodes CASSEAIWGNEQFF.

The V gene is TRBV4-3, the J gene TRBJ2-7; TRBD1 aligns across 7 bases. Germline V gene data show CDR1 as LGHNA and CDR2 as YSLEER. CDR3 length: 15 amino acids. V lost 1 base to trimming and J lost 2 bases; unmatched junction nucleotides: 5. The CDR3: CASSQVVQGAYEQYF. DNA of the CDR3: TGCGCCAGCAGCCAAGTAGTGCAGGGGGCCTACGAGCAGTACTTC.

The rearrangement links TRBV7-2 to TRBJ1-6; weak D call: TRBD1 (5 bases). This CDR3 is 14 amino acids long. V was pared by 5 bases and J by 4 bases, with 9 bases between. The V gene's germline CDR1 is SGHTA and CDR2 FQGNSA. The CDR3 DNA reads TGTGCCAGCAGCAACGGACAATATAATTCACCCCTCCACTTT. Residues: CASSNGQYNSPLHF. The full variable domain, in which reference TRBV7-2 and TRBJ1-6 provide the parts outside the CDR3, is GAGVSQSPSNKVTEKGKDVELRCDPISGHTALYWYRQSLGQGLEFLIYFQGNSAPDKSGLPSDRFSAERTGGSVSTLTIQRTQQEDSAVYLCASSNGQYNSPLHFGNGTRLTVT.

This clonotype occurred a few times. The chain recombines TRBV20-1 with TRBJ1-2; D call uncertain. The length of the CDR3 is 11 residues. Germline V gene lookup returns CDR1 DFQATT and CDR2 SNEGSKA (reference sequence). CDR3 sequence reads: CGVSSNYGYTF. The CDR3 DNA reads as TGCGGTGTTAGTTCTAACTATGGCTACACCTTC.